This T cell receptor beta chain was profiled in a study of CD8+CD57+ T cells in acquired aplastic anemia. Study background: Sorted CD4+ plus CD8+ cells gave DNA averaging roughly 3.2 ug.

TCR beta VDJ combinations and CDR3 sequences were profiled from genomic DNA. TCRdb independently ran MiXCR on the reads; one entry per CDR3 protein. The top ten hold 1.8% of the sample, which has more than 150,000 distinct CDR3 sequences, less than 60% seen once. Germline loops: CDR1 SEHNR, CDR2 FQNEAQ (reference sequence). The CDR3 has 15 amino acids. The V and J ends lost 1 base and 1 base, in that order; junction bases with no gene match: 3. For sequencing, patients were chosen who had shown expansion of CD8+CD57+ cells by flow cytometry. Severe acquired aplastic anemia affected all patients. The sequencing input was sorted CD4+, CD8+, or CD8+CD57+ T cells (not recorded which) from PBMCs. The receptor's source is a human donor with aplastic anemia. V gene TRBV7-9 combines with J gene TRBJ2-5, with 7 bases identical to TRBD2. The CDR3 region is CASSLGREVQETQYF. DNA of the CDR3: TGTGCCAGCAGCTTAGGCCGGGAGGTCCAAGAGACCCAGTACTTC.